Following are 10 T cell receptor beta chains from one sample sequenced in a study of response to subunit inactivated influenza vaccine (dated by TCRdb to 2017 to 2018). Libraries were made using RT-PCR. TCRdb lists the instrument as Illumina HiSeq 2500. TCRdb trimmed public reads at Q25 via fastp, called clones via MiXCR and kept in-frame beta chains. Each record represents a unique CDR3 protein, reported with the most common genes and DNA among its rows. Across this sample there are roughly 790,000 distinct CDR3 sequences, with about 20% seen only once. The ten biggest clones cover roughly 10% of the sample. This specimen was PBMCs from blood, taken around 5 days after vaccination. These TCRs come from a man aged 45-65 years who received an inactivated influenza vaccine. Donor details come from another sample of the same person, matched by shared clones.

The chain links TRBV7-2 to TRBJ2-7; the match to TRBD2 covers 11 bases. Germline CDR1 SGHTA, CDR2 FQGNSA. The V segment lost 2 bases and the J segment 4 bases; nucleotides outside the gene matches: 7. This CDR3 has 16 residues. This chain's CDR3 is CASSLQLAGERYEQYF. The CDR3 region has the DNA TGTGCCAGCAGCTTACAACTAGCGGGAGAGCGGTACGAGCAGTACTTC.

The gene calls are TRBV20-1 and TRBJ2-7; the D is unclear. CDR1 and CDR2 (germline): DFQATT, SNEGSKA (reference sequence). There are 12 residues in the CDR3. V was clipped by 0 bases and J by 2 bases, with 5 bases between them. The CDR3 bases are TGCAGTGCTAGAGATACCCCCTACGAGCAGTACTTC. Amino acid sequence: CSARDTPYEQYF.

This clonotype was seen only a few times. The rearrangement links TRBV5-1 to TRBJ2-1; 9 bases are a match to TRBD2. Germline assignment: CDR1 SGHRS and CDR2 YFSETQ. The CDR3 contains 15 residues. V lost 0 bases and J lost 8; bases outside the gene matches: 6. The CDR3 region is CASSLVSSGAYEQFF. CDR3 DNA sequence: TGCGCCAGCAGCTTGGTGTCTAGCGGGGCGTATGAGCAGTTCTTC.

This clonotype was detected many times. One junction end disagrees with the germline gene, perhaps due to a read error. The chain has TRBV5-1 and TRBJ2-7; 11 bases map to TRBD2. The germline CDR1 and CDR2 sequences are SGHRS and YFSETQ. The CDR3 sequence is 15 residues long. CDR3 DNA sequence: TGTGCCAGCAGCGCCGGGACTAGCGGTTCCTACGAGCAGTACTTC. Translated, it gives CASSAGTSGSYEQYF.

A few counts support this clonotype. The CDR3 DNA sequence: TGTGCCAGCAGTTTGTGGGGCAGGGCCACTTACGAGCAGTACTTC. It specifies CASSLWGRATYEQYF. V gene TRBV12-3 or TRBV12-4 combines with J gene TRBJ2-7, with D perhaps TRBD1 (5 bases). The CDR3 contains 15 residues. V lost 3 bases and J lost 4, with 16 bases in between.

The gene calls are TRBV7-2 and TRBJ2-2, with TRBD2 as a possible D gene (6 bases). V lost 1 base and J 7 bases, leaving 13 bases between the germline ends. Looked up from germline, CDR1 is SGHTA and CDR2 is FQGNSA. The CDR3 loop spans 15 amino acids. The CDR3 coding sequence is TGTGCCAGCAGCTTAGTACCGGGAGAGGTCGGGGAGCTGTTTTTT. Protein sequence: CASSLVPGEVGELFF.

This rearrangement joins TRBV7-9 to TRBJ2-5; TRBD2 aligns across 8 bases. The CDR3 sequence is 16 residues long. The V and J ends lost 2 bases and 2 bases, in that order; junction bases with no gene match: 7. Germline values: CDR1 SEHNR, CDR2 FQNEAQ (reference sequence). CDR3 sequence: CASSLLRGGLQETQYF. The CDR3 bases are TGTGCCAGCAGCTTATTACGGGGGGGCCTACAAGAGACCCAGTACTTC.

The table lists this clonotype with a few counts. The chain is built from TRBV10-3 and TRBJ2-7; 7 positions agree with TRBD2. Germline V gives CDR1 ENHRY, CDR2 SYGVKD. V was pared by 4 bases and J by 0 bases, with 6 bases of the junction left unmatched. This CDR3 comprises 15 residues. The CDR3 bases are TGTGCCATCAGTGGCGGCGGGAGCTTCTCCTACGAGCAGTACTTC. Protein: CAISGGGSFSYEQYF.

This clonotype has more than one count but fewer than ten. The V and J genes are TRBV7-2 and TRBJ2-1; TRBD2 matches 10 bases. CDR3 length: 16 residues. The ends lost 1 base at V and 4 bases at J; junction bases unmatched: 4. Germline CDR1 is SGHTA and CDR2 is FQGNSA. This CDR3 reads CASSLEVAGGYNEQFF. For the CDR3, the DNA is TGTGCCAGCAGCTTAGAGGTAGCGGGGGGATACAATGAGCAGTTCTTC.

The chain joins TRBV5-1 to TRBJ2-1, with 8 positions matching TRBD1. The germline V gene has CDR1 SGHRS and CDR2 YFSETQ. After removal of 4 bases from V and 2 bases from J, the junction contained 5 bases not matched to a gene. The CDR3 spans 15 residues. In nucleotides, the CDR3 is TGCGCCAGCAGCCCGCGGACAGGGACCTACAATGAGCAGTTCTTC. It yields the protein CASSPRTGTYNEQFF.